This T cell receptor beta chain comes out of a study of blood T cell repertoires in COVID-19. The wider study: Whether acute or convalescent, the COVID-19 samples came from the United States, Italy and Spain. Sources were T cells, B-cell-depleted T cells, or PBMCs; the material itself was cDNA or gDNA.

Trimming stripped 5 bases from V and 6 bases from J, with 16 bases between. Germline loops: CDR1 MNHEY, CDR2 SVGAGI. The CDR3 length is 14 residues. This clone is a singleton in its sample. Original data processing: Reference gene primer amplification yielded estimated nucleated cell counts. Assay: immunoSEQ multiplex PCR; the TCRdb copy retains only in-frame clones and omits some. V and J calls and clone size are copied from that table; D and trimming were computed from the DNA. The repertoire consists of about 62,000 clones, with 88% occurring once and the leading ten covering around 1.2%. Sample: peripheral blood. This sequence originates from a woman aged 55-70 years with acute or convalescent COVID-19. V is TRBV6-5 and J is TRBJ1-1; no clear D gene. In nucleotides, the CDR3 is TGTGCCAGCAGTCGAATCCAAGGGAGCGCTGAAGCTTTCTTT. It codes for CASSRIQGSAEAFF.